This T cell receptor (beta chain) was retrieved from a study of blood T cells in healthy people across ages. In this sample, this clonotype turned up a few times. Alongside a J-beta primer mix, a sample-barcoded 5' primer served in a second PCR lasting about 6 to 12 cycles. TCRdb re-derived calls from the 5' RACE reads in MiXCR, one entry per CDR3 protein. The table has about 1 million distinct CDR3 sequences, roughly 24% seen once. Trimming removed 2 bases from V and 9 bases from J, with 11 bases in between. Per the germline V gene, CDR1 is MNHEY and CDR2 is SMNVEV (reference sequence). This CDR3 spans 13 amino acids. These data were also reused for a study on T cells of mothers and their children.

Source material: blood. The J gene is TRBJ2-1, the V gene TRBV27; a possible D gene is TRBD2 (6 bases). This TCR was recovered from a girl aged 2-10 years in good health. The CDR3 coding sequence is TGTGCCAGCAGTTTAACACTAGCAAGTGAGCAGTTCTTC. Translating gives CASSLTLASEQFF.